This entry features one TCR beta chain sequence. The assay ran at deep level. Only in-frame clones appear in the TCRdb table, and some are missing; sequencing was by immunoSEQ multiplex PCR. The sample lists about 730,000 clones, just under 75% occurring once. The germline gives CDR1 SGHTA, CDR2 FQGTGA. Trimming removed 3 bases from V and 2 bases from J, with 8 bases in between. The CDR3 length is 13 residues. This sample was taken from a study of shared clonotypes between healthy human individuals. This rearrangement joins TRBV7-3 to TRBJ2-7; D is unresolved. The sequenced sample consisted of memory CD4+ T cells sorted from blood. Subset in this sample: CD45RA-negative fraction. The origin of this receptor is a woman aged 25 to 45 in good health. The CDR3 nucleotides are TGTGCCAGCAGCTTGAGTACAGCCTACGAGCAGTACTTC. It is translated as CASSLSTAYEQYF.